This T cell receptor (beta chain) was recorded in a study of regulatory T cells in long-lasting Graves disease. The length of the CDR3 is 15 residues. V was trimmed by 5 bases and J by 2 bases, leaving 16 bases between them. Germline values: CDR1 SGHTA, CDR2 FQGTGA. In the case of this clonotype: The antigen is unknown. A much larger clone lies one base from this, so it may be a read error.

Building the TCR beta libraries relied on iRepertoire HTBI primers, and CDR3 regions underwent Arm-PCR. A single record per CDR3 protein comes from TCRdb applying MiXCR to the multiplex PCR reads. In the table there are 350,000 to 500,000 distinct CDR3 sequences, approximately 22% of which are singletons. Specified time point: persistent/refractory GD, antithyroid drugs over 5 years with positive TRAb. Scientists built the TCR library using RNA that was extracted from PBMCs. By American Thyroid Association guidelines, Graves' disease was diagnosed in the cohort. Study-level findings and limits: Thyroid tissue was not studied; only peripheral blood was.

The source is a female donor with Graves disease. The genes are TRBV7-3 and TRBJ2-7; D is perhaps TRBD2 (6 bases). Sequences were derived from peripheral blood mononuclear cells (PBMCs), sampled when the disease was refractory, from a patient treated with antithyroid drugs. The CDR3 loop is CASSPAGGTPYEQYF. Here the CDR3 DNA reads TGTGCCAGCAGCCCAGCAGGAGGGACCCCCTACGAGCAGTACTTC.